The sequence of this T cell receptor beta chain was determined in a study of blood T cells in healthy people across ages. Peripheral blood was drawn, roughly 10 milliliters per donor. RNA extraction gave at least 5.5 micrograms of total RNA per sample. A second PCR of 7 to 11 cycles used a sample-barcoded 5' primer and a J-beta primer mix. TCRdb processed the 5' RACE reads anew with MiXCR; each CDR3 protein has one entry. The sample carries about 900,000 distinct CDR3 sequences, roughly 60% recorded once. V was cut by 2 bases and J by 3 bases, with 11 bases left in between. The CDR3 runs to 13 residues. CDR1 and CDR2 from the germline V gene are DFQATT and SNEGSKA (reference sequence).

Sequencing was done on a sample of blood. The clonotype comes from a man between 25 and 39 years old in good health. The rearrangement uses TRBV20-1 and TRBJ2-7, with unresolved D. The DNA of the CDR3 is TGCAGTGCTAGATTTGAGAAGAGCTACGAGCAGTACTTC. Protein sequence: CSARFEKSYEQYF.